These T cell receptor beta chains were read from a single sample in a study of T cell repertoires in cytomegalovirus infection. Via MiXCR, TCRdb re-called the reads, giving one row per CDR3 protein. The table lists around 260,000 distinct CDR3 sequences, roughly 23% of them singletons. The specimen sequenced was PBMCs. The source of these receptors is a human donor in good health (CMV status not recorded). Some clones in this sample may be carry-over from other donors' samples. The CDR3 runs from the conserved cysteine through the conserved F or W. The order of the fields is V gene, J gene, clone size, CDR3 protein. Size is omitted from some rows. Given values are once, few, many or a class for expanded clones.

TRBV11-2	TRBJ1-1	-	CASSPGRGHVQNTEAFF
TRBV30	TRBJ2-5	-	CAWSLGTTVQETQYF
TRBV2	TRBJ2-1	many	CASPGWGASNEQFF
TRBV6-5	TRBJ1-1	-	CASRKDRVTEAFF
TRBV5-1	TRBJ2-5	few	CASSLGSSGHQETQYF
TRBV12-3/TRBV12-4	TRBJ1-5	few	CASSFRFDQPQHF
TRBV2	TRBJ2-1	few	CASARDRTNNEQFF
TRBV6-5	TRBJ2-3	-	CASSGWEGYTDTQYF
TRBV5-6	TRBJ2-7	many	CASSPWTGKPYEQYF
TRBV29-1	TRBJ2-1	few	CSIRDGLNNEQFF